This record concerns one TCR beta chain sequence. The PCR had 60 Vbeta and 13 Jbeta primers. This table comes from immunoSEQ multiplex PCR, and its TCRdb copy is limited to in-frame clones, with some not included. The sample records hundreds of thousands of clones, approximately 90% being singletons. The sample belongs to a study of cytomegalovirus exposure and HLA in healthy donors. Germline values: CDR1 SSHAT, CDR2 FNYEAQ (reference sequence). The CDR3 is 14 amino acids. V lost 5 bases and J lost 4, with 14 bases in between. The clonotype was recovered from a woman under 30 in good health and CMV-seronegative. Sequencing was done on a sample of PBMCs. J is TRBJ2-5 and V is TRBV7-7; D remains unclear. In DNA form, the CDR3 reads TGTGCCAGCAGCCCAACCCGTTCCGGAGAGACCCAGTACTTC. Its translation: CASSPTRSGETQYF.